This TCR beta chain was found in a study of cytomegalovirus exposure and HLA in healthy donors. Primers for the PCR totalled 60 Vbeta and 13 Jbeta. Method: immunoSEQ multiplex PCR; TCRdb's copy keeps in-frame clones and lacks some. This listing includes 140,000 or so clones. The CDR3 is made up of 14 amino acids. Trimming left V 5 bases short and J 4 bases short, with 12 bases between. Germline V gives CDR1 LNHDA, CDR2 SQIVND (reference sequence). This chain connects TRBV19 to TRBJ1-5, with D maybe TRBD1 (5 bases). This receptor was identified in a male donor in good health and CMV-seronegative. Sample: PBMCs. CDR3 sequence: CASSLGAGNQPQHF. CDR3 sequence (DNA): TGTGCCAGTAGTCTTGGGGCAGGGAATCAGCCCCAGCATTTT. Complete variable domain (other parts from reference TRBV19 and TRBJ1-5): DGGITQSPKYLFRKEGQNVTLSCEQNLNHDAMYWYRQDPGQGLRLIYYSQIVNDFQKGDIAEGYSVSREKKESFPLTVTSAQKNPTAFYLCASSLGAGNQPQHFGDGTRLSIL.